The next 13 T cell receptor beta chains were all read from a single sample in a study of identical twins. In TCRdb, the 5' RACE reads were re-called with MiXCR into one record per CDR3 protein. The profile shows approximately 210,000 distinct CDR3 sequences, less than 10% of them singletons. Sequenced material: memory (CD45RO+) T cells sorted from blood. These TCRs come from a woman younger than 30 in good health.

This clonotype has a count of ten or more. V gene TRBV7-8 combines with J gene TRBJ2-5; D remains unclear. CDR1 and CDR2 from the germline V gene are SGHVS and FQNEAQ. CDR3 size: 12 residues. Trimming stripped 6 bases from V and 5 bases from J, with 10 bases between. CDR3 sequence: CASSALRETQYF. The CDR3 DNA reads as TGTGCCAGCAGTGCACTTCGGGAGACCCAGTACTTC.

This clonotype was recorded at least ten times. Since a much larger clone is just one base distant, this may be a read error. The CDR3 region is CASSQNEKLFF. The CDR3 nucleotides are TGTGCCAGCAGCCAAAATGAAAAACTGTTTTTT. J is TRBJ1-4 and V is TRBV7-2; unclear D gene. Germline V gene sequence: CDR1 SGHTA, CDR2 FQGNSA. The CDR3 is made up of 11 amino acids. V gave up 5 bases and J gave up 5 bases, with 3 bases separating them.

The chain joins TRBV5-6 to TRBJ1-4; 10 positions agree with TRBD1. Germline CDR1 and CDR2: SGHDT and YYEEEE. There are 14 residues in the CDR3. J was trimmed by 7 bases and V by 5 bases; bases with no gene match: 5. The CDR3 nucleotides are TGTGCCAGCAGTCGCGACAGGGGGCGTGAAAAACTGTTTTTT. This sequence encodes CASSRDRGREKLFF.

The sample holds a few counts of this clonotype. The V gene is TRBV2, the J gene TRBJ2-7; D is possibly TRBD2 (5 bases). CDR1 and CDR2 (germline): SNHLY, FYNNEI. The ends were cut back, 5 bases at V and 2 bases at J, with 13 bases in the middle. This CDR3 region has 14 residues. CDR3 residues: CASSYAGITYEQYF. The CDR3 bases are TGTGCCAGCAGTTATGCCGGGATTACCTACGAGCAGTACTTC.

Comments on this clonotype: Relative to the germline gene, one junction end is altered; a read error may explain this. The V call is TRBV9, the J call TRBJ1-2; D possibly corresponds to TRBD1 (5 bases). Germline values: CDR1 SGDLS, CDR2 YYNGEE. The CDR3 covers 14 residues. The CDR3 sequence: CASRVGDARGGYTF. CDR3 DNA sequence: TGTGCCAGCAGGGTAGGGGACGCAAGAGGTGGCTACACCTTC.

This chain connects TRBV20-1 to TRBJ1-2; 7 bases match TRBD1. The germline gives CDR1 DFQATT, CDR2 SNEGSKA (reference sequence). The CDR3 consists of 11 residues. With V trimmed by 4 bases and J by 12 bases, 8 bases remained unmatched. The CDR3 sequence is CSAILQGVNTF. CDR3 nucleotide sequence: TGCAGTGCTATACTGCAGGGGGTGAACACCTTC.

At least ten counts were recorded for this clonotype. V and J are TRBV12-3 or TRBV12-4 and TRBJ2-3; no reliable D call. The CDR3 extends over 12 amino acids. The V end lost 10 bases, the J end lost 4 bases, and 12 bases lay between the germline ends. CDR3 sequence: CAIPGASDTQYF. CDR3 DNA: TGTGCCATCCCCGGAGCTTCAGATACGCAGTATTTT.

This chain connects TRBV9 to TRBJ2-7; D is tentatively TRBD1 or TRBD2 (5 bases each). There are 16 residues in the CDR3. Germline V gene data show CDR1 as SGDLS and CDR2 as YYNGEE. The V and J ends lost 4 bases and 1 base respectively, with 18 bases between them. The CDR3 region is CASSPGAGIGSYEQYF. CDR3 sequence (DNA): TGTGCCAGCAGCCCCGGGGCAGGGATAGGGTCCTACGAGCAGTACTTC.

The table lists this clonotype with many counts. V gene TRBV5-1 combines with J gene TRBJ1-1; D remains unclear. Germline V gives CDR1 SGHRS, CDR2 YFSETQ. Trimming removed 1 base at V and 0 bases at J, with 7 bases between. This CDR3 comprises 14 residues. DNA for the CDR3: TGCGCCAGCAGCTTGAATACATTGAACACTGAAGCTTTCTTT. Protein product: CASSLNTLNTEAFF.

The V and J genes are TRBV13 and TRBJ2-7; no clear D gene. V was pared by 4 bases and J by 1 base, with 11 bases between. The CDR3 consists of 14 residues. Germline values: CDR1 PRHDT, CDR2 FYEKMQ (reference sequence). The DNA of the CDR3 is TGTGCCAGCAGCTCTCGAATTTCTTCCTACGAGCAGTACTTC. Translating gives CASSSRISSYEQYF.

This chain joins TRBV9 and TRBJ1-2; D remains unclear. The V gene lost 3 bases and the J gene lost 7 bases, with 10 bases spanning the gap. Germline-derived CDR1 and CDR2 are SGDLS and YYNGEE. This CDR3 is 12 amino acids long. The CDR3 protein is CASSDLRVGYTF. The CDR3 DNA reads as TGTGCCAGCAGCGATCTTCGGGTTGGCTACACCTTC.

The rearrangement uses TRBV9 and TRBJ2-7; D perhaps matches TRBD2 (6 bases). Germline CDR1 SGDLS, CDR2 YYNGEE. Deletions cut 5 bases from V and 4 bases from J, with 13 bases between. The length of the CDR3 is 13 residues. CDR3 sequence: CASSSNSGYEQYF. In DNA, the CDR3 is TGTGCCAGCAGTAGCAATAGCGGTTACGAGCAGTACTTC.

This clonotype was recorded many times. For the CDR3, the DNA is TGTGCCAGCAAACTACAGGGCAGCGGCTACACCTTC. Residues: CASKLQGSGYTF. The chain has TRBV2 and TRBJ1-2, with D possibly being TRBD1 (6 bases). Trimming took 7 bases from V and 8 from J, leaving 14 bases between them. This CDR3 is built from 12 residues. Germline CDR1 and CDR2: SNHLY and FYNNEI.